This is a list of T cell receptor delta chains from one sample in a study of DNA immune sequencing with unique molecular identifiers. TCRdb repeated clone calling on the multiplex PCR reads with CATT. Of 600 to 850 delta-chain clones detected, 3.5% to 4.5% appear once; the ten largest clones hold 73%. Sequenced: gamma-delta T cells from PBMCs. The receptor source for this set is a human donor in good health. CDR3s include the opening cysteine and the closing phenylalanine or tryptophan. The D gene is left open where the match is weak. A clone size is listed for some rows: how often the clone was seen (once, few, many), or a class if it is expanded.

V gene,D gene,J gene,clone size,CDR3 DNA,CDR3 protein
TRDV2,TRDD3,TRDJ3,medium-sized,TGTGCCTGTGACACGGGGGAACTGGGGATACCCTCCTGGGACACCCGACAGATGTTTTTC,CACDTGELGIPSWDTRQMFF
TRDV2,TRDD3,TRDJ1,NA,TGTGCCTGTGACACCCTGGGGGATATGAGCACCGATAAACTCATCTTT,CACDTLGDMSTDKLIF
TRDV2,NA,TRDJ3,hyperexpanded,TGTGCCTGTGACACGGTAAATCGGGGATTCAGCTCCTGGGACACCCGACAGATGTTTTTC,CACDTVNRGFSSWDTRQMFF
TRDV2,NA,TRDJ3,medium-sized,TGTGCCTGTGACCCGGCGGGGGGTCTCCAAAGCTCCTGGGACACCCGACAGATGTTTTTC,CACDPAGGLQSSWDTRQMFF
TRDV2,TRDD3,TRDJ1,large,TGTGCCTGTGACACCGTGGGTGAAGGGGGATACCCAAAACTCATCTTT,CACDTVGEGGYPKLIF
TRDV2,TRDD3,TRDJ1,medium-sized,TGTGCCTGTGACACGCTGGGGGATAGTGAAACCGATAAACTCATCTTT,CACDTLGDSETDKLIF
TRDV2,TRDD3,TRDJ3,few,TGTGCCTGTGACACCGTTCACCGGGGGATACCGAATGCCTCCTGGGACACCCGACAGATGTTTTTC,CACDTVHRGIPNASWDTRQMFF
TRDV2,TRDD3,TRDJ1,medium-sized,TGTGCCTGTGACGCAATACGCGGGATACGACCTTACACCGATAAACTCATCTTT,CACDAIRGIRPYTDKLIF
TRDV1,TRDD3,TRDJ1,few,TGTGCTCTTCTAAGATTCCTGACGTACTGGGGGAACTACACCGATAAACTCATCTTT,CALLRFLTYWGNYTDKLIF
TRDV2,NA,TRDJ1,large,TGTGCCTGTTCTCCCCTCCGGGGCGATAAACTCATCTTT,CACSPLRGDKLIF
TRDV1,TRDD3,TRDJ1,NA,TGTGCTCTTGGGGACCTACCGTCCTGGGGGATTAGTGTCGATAAACTCATCTTT,CALGDLPSWGISVDKLIF
TRDV2,NA,TRDJ1,medium-sized,TGTGCCTGTGACACCCTCGGGGGAACCGATAAACTCATCTTT,CACDTLGGTDKLIF
TRDV2,TRDD3,TRDJ1,NA,TGTGCCTGTGACACCCTGTTTACTGCCGGGGGATACCAAGGCGATAAACTCATCTTT,CACDTLFTAGGYQGDKLIF
TRDV2,TRDD3,TRDJ1,medium-sized,TGTGCCTGTGACCCCCTTCTTACTGGGGGCCATTACACCGATAAACTCATCTTT,CACDPLLTGGHYTDKLIF
TRDV2,TRDD3,TRDJ1,medium-sized,TGTGCCTGTGACTCCATTGACTGGGGGATACGCGGGGACACCGATAAACTCATCTTT,CACDSIDWGIRGDTDKLIF
TRDV2,TRDD3,TRDJ1,large,TGTGCCTGTGACTCATTACTGGGGGCTAAGTACGCCGATAAACTCATCTTT,CACDSLLGAKYADKLIF
TRDV2,TRDD3,TRDJ1,NA,TGTGCCTGTGACACCGTCGGGTTGGGGGATAGAGAGAGACTCATCTTT,CACDTVGLGDRERLIF
TRDV2,TRDD3,TRDJ1,NA,TGTGCCTGTGACGCAATAACTGGGGGGCACGATAAACTCATCTTT,CACDAITGGHDKLIF
TRDV2,TRDD3,TRDJ3,medium-sized,TGTGCCTGTGACACTCTTTACAGTACTGGGGGACCCCCGAGCTCCTGGGACACCCGACAGATGTTTTTC,CACDTLYSTGGPPSSWDTRQMFF
TRDV2,TRDD3,TRDJ3,medium-sized,TGTGCCTGTGACACCTTACTGGGGGATTACTCCTGGGACACCCGACAGATGTTTTTC,CACDTLLGDYSWDTRQMFF
TRDV2,TRDD3,TRDJ1,medium-sized,TGTGCCTGTGACCCCCTAAAGCCACTGGGGTTTCCCACCGATAAACTCATCTTT,CACDPLKPLGFPTDKLIF
TRDV2,TRDD3,TRDJ1,medium-sized,TGTGCCTGTGACACTCTGGGGGTTAACACCGATAAACTCATCTTT,CACDTLGVNTDKLIF
TRDV2,TRDD3,TRDJ1,medium-sized,TGTGCCTGTGACTCCCTACTGGGGGGTAACACCGATAAACTCATCTTT,CACDSLLGGNTDKLIF
TRDV2,TRDD3,TRDJ1,medium-sized,TGTGCCTGTGACACTGTTGGAACTACACCTTCTGGGGGAGTCACCGATAAACTCATCTTT,CACDTVGTTPSGGVTDKLIF
TRDV2,TRDD3,TRDJ1,medium-sized,TGTGCCTGTGACAGACTGGGGGATACAAGGTCCGATAAACTCATCTTT,CACDRLGDTRSDKLIF
TRDV2,TRDD3,TRDJ1,large,TGTGCCTGTGACAACTGGGGGATAACCGATAAACTCATCTTT,CACDNWGITDKLIF
TRDV2,TRDD3,TRDJ1,medium-sized,TGTGCCTGTGACACCGTTGGGGGATTCGGACGGACCGATAAACTCATCTTT,CACDTVGGFGRTDKLIF
TRDV2,NA,TRDJ1,few,TGTGCCTGTGACTCCTTAAAGGGCGGAGCTGACACCGATAAACTCATCTTT,CACDSLKGGADTDKLIF
TRDV2,TRDD3,TRDJ1,medium-sized,TGTGCCTGTGTCCCACTGGGGGATACGTCCTACACCGATAAACTCATCTTT,CACVPLGDTSYTDKLIF
TRDV2,TRDD3,TRDJ1,medium-sized,TGTGCCTGTGACAGCGTACTGGGGGATACGGGAGAAGCCACCGATAAACTCATCTTT,CACDSVLGDTGEATDKLIF
TRDV2,TRDD3,TRDJ1,medium-sized,TGTGCCTGTGACCCACTTACTGGGGGATACGACGGGTCTAGCACCGATAAACTCATCTTT,CACDPLTGGYDGSSTDKLIF
TRDV2,TRDD3,TRDJ1,medium-sized,TGTGCCTGTGACAACTGGGGGTACACCGATAAACTCATCTTT,CACDNWGYTDKLIF
TRDV2,TRDD3,TRDJ1,few,TGTGCCTGTGACATACTGGGGAGAGAGTACACCGATAAACTCATCTTT,CACDILGREYTDKLIF
TRDV2,NA,TRDJ1,large,TGTGCCTGTGACACCATTCGTGGCCTGAGGGGCCTGTCCGCGGGTCTCATCTTT,CACDTIRGLRGLSAGLIF
TRDV2,TRDD3,TRDJ1,medium-sized,TGTGCCTGTGATCCCCTGGGGGACACCGATAAACTCATCTTT,CACDPLGDTDKLIF
TRDV2,TRDD3,TRDJ1,medium-sized,TGTGCCTGTGACACCGTCTTACTGGGGGACGCGAAGACCGATAAACTCATCTTT,CACDTVLLGDAKTDKLIF